This T cell receptor (beta chain) was sequenced during a study of cytomegalovirus exposure and HLA in healthy donors. Study-level findings and limits: Cytomegalovirus status was reportedly diagnosed by the classifier with high specificity and sensitivity. Later on, an analysis showed TCR association rates differing by HLA locus, with DRB1 the most and HLA-C the fewest. Presence/absence analyses supposed approximately even sequencing depth among donors.

V dropped 8 bases and J dropped 8 bases, with 15 bases sitting between them. The CDR3 totals 12 residues. Germline CDR1 reads GTSNPN; CDR2 reads SVGIG (reference sequence). In the case of this clone: Antigen unknown.

The PCR made use of 60 Vbeta and 13 Jbeta primers. Some clones are missing from TCRdb's copy, which holds only in-frame ones; the method was immunoSEQ multiplex PCR. The sample yields around 110,000 clones, around 75% seen once. The sequenced material came from PBMCs. The chain is built from TRBV30 and TRBJ1-4; D perhaps matches TRBD1 (5 bases). This receptor was identified in a woman between 18 and 30 years old in good health and CMV-seronegative. DNA for the CDR3: TGTGCCGGCCAGGGCAGGAACGAAAAACTGTTTTTT. Translating it yields CAGQGRNEKLFF.